This T cell receptor beta chain was recorded in a study of T-cell memory formation after mild COVID-19. The CDR3 loop spans 13 amino acids. The V end was cut by 6 bases, the J end by 4 bases, with 12 bases between. Looked up from germline, CDR1 is KGHSH and CDR2 is LQKENI. Constant-segment primers were used for 5'RACE, and the resulting TCR alpha and TCR beta cDNA libraries carried sample barcodes and UMIs. TCRdb re-called the 5' RACE reads through MiXCR, storing one row per CDR3 protein. The data hold 400,000 to 500,000 distinct CDR3 sequences, with approximately 24% observed a single time. This rearrangement joins TRBV18 to TRBJ1-1, with D possibly being TRBD1 (6 bases). The origin of this receptor is an adult woman who had mild COVID-19 (a few samples of this study predate the infection). Cell type and time point are not known. What was sequenced was PBMCs or a T cell subset sorted from them (not recorded which). The chain's CDR3 is CASSLIQGTEAFF. Written as DNA, the CDR3 is TGTGCCAGCTCGCTTATACAGGGCACTGAAGCTTTCTTT.